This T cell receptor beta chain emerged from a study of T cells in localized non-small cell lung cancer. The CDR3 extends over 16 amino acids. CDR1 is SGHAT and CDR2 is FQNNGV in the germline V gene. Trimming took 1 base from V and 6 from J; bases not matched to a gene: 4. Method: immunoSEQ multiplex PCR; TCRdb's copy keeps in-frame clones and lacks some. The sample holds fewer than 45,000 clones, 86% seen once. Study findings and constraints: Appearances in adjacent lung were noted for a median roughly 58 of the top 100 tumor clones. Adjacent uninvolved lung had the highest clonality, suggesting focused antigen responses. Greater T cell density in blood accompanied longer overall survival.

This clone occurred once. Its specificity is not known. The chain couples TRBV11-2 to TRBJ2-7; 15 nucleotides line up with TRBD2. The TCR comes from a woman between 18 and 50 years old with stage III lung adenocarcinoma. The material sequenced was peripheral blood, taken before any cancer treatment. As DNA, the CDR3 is TGTGCCAGCAGCTTAGGGACTAGCGGGGGGGAGGGCGAGCAGTACTTC. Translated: CASSLGTSGGEGEQYF.